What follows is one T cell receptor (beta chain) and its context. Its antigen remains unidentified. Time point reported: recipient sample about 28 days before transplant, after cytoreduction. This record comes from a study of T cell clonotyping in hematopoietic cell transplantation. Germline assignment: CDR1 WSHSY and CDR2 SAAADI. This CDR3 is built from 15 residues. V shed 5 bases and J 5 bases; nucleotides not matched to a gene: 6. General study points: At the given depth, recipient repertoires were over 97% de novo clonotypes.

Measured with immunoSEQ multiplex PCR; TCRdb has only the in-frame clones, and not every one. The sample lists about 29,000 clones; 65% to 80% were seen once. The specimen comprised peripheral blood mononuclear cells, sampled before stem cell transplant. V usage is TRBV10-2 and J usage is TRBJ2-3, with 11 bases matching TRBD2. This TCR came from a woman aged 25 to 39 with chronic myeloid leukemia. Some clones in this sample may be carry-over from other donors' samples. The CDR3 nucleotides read TGCGCCAGCAGTCGACTAGCGGGGACGGAAGATACGCAGTATTTT. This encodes CASSRLAGTEDTQYF.